The rows below give T cell receptor beta chains drawn from one sample of a study of cytomegalovirus exposure and HLA in healthy donors. Sequenced by immunoSEQ multiplex PCR; TCRdb stores in-frame clones only, minus some. The sample carries around 90,000 clones, roughly 67% recorded once. The sample consisted of PBMCs. The receptors derive from a human donor in good health. Each CDR3 is given with its conserved first and last residue. The D gene is left open where the match is weak. Rows may omit the clone size; those that give it use once, few, many or a size class.

abundance,v_gene,d_gene,j_gene,CDR3nt,CDR3aa
few,TRBV5-1,-,TRBJ1-1,TGCGCCAGCAGCTTGGCCAGAGGGTGGACTGAAGCTTTCTTT,CASSLARGWTEAFF
-,TRBV11-2,TRBD2,TRBJ2-7,TGTGCCAGCAAAGGCGAGCGGGGGCTCCACGAGCAGTACTTC,CASKGERGLHEQYF
-,TRBV6-1,-,TRBJ1-5,TGTGCCAGCAGTGAACCGTATCAAAATTACAGGGAAAGCAATCAGCCCCAGCATTTT,CASSEPYQNYRESNQPQHF
-,TRBV30,-,TRBJ1-2,TGTGCCTGGAGACTACTGGACACCCGTGGAAGCTATGGCTACACCTTC,CAWRLLDTRGSYGYTF
-,TRBV5-1,TRBD1,TRBJ2-1,TGCGCCAGCAGCCGGGACAGGGGCGCCGACAATGAGCAGTTCTTC,CASSRDRGADNEQFF
-,TRBV4-3,-,TRBJ1-6,TGCGCCAGCAGCCAACGGACAGACTCCTATAATTCACCCCTCAACTTT,CASSQRTDSYNSPLNF
-,TRBV9,-,TRBJ2-7,TGTGCCAGCAGCGTAGCGGGGGGCGCTGGGTACGAGCAGTACTTC,CASSVAGGAGYEQYF
-,TRBV7-8,-,TRBJ2-5,TGTGCCAGCAGCTTAGGCAAGCCTTACAGGGAAGAGACCCAGTACTTC,CASSLGKPYREETQYF
-,TRBV5-4,TRBD1,TRBJ1-3,TGTGCCAGCAGCAGAAGGACAGGGGGAGGAAACACCATATATTTT,CASSRRTGGGNTIYF
-,TRBV10-3,-,TRBJ2-5,TGTGCCATCAGGACAGACCAAGAGACCCAGTACTTC,CAIRTDQETQYF
-,TRBV5-1,-,TRBJ2-3,TGCGCCAGCAGCTTGGCCGCGGGAGATACGCAGTATTTT,CASSLAAGDTQYF
-,TRBV19,TRBD1,TRBJ1-4,TGTGCCAGTTCACTGACAGGGGTAAATGAAAAACTGTTTTTT,CASSLTGVNEKLFF
-,TRBV18,-,TRBJ1-5,TGTGCCAGCTCACAATGGGTCAGGGGAACCAATCAGCCCCAGCATTTT,CASSQWVRGTNQPQHF
-,TRBV11-3,-,TRBJ2-4,TGTGCCAGCAGCTTAGACAGGGCACACATTCAGTACTTC,CASSLDRAHIQYF
-,TRBV7-8,TRBD1,TRBJ1-2,TGTGCCACCAACGTACAGGGGAGGACCTATGGCTACACCTTC,CATNVQGRTYGYTF
-,TRBV6-1,TRBD2,TRBJ2-7,TGTGCCAGCAGTGTCCCCGGGACTAGCGGGGGAACCTACGAGCAGTACTTC,CASSVPGTSGGTYEQYF
-,TRBV7-2,TRBD1,TRBJ1-2,TGTGCCAGCAGCTTAGTCATTCCAGGACAGGGGGCGGCTAACTATGGCTACACCTTC,CASSLVIPGQGAANYGYTF
-,TRBV7-9,TRBD1,TRBJ1-2,TGTGCCAGCAGCCGAACAGGGGGGAATGGCTACACCTTC,CASSRTGGNGYTF
few,TRBV2,-,TRBJ2-1,TGTGCCAGCAGGGTCAACCCAGGGAAGGACTACAATGAGCAGTTCTTC,CASRVNPGKDYNEQFF
-,TRBV29-1,TRBD1,TRBJ1-5,TGCAGCGTTGAAGAGGACAGGGGACAGCCCCAGCATTTT,CSVEEDRGQPQHF
-,TRBV6-5,-,TRBJ1-2,TGTGCCAGCAGTTACTCGCCGCCGCGAGGCTACACCTTC,CASSYSPPRGYTF